Sequencing of this T cell receptor (beta chain) was carried out in a study of breast tumors, draining lymph nodes, adjacent tissues. Study-level findings and limits: Tumor repertoires ranked between lymph nodes and nontumor tissue in diversity, with V and J gene preferences. Tumor T cell lymph node origin was a supported hypothesis, not proven. Tumor and nontumor repertoires were significantly more similar in luminal-like than in basal-like breast cancer. Data fit most tumor T cells coming from lymph node, expanding in tumor.

TCRdb called the multiplex PCR reads again in MiXCR, with one record for every CDR3 protein. Of about 66,000 distinct CDR3 sequences in the sample, over 40% are singletons; the top ten hold more than 7.5%. This clonotype was seen ten or more times. The antigen remains unidentified. CDR1 MNHEY and CDR2 SVGAGI come from the germline V gene. The CDR3 totals 16 residues. After removal of 4 bases from V and 5 bases from J, the junction contained 12 bases not matched to a gene. Sequencing was performed on breast tumor tissue. The chain employs TRBV6-5 and TRBJ1-2; TRBD1 matches at 8 bases. This clonotype originated in a female donor with breast cancer. Some clones in this sample may be carry-over from other donors' samples. The CDR3 DNA reads TGTGCCAGCAGTTTCACCTTCGGGACAGGCCATTATGGCTACACCTTC. This encodes CASSFTFGTGHYGYTF.